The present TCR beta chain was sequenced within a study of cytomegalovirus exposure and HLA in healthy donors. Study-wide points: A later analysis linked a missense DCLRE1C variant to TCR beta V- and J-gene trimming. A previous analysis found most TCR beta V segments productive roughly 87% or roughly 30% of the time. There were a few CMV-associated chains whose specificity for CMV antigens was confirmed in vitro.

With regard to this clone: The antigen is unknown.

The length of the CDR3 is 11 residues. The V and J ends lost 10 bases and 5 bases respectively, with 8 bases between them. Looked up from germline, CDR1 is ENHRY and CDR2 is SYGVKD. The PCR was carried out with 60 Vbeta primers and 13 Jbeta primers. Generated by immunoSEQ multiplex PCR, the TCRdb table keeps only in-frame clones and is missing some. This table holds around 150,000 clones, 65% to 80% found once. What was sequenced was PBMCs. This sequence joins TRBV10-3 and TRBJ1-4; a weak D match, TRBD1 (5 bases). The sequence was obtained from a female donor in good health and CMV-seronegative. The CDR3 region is CATQGNEKLFF. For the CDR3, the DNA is TGTGCCACCCAGGGAAATGAAAAACTGTTTTTT.